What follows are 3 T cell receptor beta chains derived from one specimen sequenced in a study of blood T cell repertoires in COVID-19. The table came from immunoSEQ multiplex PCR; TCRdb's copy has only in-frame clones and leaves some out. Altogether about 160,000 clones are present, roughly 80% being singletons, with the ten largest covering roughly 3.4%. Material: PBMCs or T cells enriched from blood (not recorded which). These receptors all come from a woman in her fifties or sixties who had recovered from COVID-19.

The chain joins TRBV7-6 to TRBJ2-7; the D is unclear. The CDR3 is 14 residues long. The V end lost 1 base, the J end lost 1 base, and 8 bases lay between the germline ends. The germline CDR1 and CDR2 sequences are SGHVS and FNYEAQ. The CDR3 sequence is CASSLGGRSYEQYF. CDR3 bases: TGTGCCAGCAGCTTAGGTGGCAGATCCTACGAGCAGTACTTC.

CDR3 sequence: CASGLHPGRRANEKLFF. Here the CDR3 DNA reads TGTGCTAGTGGTTTGCATCCAGGGCGTCGAGCTAATGAAAAACTGTTTTTT. V usage is TRBV12-5 and J usage is TRBJ1-4; TRBD1 is a possible D gene (5 bases). Deletions cut 2 bases from V and 3 bases from J, with 16 bases between. The CDR3 is made up of 17 amino acids. Germline CDR1 is LGHNT and CDR2 is FRNRAP.

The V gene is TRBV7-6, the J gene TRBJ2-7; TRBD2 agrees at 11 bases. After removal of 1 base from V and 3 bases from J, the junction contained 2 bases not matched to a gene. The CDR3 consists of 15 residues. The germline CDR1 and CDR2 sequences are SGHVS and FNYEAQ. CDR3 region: CASSLVAGGLYEQYF. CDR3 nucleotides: TGTGCCAGCAGCTTAGTAGCGGGGGGGCTCTACGAGCAGTACTTC.